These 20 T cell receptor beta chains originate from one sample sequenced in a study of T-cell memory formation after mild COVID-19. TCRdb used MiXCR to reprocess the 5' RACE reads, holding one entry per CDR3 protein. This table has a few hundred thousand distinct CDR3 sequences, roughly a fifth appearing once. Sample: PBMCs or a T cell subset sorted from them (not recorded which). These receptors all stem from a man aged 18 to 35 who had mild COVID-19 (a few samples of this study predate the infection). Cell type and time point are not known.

This CDR3 is CASSPQTGADGELFF. The CDR3 coding sequence is TGCGCCAGCAGCCCGCAGACAGGGGCTGACGGGGAGCTGTTTTTT. The chain carries TRBV5-1 and TRBJ2-2; 8 nucleotides match TRBD1. Germline loops: CDR1 SGHRS, CDR2 YFSETQ. V was pared by 4 bases and J by 7 bases, with 9 bases of the junction left unmatched. The CDR3 contains 15 residues.

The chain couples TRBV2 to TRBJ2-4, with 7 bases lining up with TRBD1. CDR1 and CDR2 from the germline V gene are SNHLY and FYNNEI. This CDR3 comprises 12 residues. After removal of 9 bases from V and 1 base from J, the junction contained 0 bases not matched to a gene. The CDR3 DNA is TGTGCCAGGGACAGGGCCAAAAACATTCAGTACTTC. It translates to CARDRAKNIQYF.

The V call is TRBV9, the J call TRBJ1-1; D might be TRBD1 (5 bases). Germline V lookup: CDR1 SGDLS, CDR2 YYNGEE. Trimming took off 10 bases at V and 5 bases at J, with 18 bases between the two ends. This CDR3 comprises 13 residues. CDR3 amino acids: CASATGVETEAFF. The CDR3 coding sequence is TGTGCCTCAGCGACGGGGGTCGAGACTGAAGCTTTCTTT.

The CDR3 DNA reads as TGCAGTGCCCAGCGCGAAAAACTGTTTTTT. Translating gives CSAQREKLFF. The rearrangement joins TRBV20-1 to TRBJ1-4; D not resolved. V was clipped by 6 bases and J by 8 bases, with 7 bases between them. This CDR3 has 10 residues. CDR1 is DFQATT and CDR2 is SNEGSKA in the germline V gene (reference sequence).

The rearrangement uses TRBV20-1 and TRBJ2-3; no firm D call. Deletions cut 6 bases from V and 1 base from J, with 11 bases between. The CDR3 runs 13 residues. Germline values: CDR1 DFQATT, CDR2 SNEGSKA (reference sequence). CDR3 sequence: CSAPALGTDTQYF. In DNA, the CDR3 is TGCAGTGCCCCCGCGTTGGGCACAGATACGCAGTATTTT.

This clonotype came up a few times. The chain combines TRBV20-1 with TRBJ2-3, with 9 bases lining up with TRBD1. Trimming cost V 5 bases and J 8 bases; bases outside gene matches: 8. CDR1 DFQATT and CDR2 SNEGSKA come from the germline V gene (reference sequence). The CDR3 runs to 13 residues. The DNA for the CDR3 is TGCAGTGCTCCGGACAGGGGACTCCCTACGCAGTATTTT. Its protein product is CSAPDRGLPTQYF.

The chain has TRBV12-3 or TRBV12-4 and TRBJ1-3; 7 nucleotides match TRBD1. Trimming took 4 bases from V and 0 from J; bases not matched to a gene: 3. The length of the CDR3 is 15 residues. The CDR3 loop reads CASSSGTVSGNTIYF. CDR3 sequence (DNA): TGTGCCAGCAGTTCCGGGACAGTCTCTGGAAACACCATATATTTT.

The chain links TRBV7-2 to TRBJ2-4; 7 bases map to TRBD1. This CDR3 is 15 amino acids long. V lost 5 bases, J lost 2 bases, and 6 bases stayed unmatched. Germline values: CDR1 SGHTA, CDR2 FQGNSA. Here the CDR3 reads CASSLGGSTKNIQYF. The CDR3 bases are TGTGCCAGCAGCCTAGGGGGCAGTACCAAAAACATTCAGTACTTC.

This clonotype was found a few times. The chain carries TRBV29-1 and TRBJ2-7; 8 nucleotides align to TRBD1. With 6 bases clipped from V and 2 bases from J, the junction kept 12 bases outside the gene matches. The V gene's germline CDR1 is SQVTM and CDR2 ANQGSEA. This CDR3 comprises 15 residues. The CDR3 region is CSVQGGYGGPYEQYF. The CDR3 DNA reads TGCAGCGTACAGGGGGGCTATGGCGGCCCCTACGAGCAGTACTTC.

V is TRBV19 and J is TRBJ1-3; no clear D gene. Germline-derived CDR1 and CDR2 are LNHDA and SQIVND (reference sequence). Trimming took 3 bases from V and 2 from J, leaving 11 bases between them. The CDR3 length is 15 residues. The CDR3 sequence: CASSIAGPAGNTIYF. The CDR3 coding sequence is TGTGCCAGTAGTATTGCCGGGCCTGCTGGAAACACCATATATTTT.

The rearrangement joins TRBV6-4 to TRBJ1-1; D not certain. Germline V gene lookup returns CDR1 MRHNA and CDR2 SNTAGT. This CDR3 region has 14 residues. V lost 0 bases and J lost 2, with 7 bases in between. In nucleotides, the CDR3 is TGTGCCAGCAGTGACTCGCGCGGCAACACTGAAGCTTTCTTT. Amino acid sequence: CASSDSRGNTEAFF.

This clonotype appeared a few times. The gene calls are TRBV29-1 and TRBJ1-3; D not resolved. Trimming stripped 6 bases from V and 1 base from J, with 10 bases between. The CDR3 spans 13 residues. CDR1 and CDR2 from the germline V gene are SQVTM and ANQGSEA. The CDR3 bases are TGCAGCGTCAACCGGGAGTCTGGAAACACCATATATTTT. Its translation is CSVNRESGNTIYF.

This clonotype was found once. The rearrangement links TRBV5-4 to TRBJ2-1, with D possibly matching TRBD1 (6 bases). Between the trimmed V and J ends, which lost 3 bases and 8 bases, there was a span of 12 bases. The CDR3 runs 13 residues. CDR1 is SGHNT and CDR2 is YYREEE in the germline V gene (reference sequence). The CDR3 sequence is CASSSQGYDEQFF. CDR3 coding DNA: TGTGCCAGCAGCTCACAGGGTTACGATGAGCAGTTCTTC.

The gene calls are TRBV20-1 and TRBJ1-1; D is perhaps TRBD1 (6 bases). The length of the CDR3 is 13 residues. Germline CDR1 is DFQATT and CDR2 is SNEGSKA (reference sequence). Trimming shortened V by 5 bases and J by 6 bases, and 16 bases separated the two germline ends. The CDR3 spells CSAEDSVVAEAFF. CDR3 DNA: TGCAGTGCTGAGGACAGTGTTGTCGCTGAAGCTTTCTTT.

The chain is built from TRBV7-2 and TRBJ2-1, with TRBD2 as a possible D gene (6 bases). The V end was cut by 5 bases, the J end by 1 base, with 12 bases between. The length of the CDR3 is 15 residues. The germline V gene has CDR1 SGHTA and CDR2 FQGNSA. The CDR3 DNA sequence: TGTGCCAGCAGCCCCCAGGCGGGATCCTACAATGAGCAGTTCTTC. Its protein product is CASSPQAGSYNEQFF.

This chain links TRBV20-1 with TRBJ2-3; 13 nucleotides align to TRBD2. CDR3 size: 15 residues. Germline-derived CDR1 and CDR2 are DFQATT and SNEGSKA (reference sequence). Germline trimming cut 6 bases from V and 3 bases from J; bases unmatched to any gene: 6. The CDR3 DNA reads TGCAGTGCCTCCGGGACTAGCGGGGCGACAGATACGCAGTATTTT. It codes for CSASGTSGATDTQYF.

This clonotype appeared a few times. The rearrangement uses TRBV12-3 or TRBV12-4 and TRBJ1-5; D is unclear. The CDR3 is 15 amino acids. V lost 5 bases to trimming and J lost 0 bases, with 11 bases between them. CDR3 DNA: TGTGCCAGCAGTCGAGACGGAGATAGCAATCAGCCCCAGCATTTT. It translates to CASSRDGDSNQPQHF.

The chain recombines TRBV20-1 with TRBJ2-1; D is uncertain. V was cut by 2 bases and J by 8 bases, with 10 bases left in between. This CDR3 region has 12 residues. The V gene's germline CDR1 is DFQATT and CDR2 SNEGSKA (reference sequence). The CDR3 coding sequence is TGCAGTGCTAGATTGTTGAGGTATGAGCAGTTCTTC. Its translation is CSARLLRYEQFF.

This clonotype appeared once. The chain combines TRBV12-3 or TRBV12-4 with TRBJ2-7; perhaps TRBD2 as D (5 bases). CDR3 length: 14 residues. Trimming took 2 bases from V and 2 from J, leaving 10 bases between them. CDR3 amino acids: CASSLLGGPYEQYF. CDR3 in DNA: TGTGCCAGCAGTTTACTTGGCGGGCCCTACGAGCAGTACTTC.

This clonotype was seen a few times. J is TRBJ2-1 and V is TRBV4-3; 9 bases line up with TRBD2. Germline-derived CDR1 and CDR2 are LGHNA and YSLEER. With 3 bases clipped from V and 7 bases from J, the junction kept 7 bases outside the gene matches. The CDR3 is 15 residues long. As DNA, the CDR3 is TGCGCCAGCAGCCAGTACGGGACTAGCCCTAATGAGCAGTTCTTC. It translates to CASSQYGTSPNEQFF.